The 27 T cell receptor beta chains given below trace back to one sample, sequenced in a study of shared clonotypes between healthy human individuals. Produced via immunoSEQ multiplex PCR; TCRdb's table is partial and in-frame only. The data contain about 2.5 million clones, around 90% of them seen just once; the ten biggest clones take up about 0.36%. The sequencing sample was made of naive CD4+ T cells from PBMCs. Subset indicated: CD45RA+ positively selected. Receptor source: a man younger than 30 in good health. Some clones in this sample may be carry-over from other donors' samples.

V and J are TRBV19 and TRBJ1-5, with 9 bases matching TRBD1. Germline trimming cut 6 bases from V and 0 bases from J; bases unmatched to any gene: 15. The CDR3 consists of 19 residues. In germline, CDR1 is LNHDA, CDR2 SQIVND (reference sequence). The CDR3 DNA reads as TGTGCCAGTAGGAAGCCGGGACAGGGATCTTCCTATAGCAATCAGCCCCAGCATTTT. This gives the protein CASRKPGQGSSYSNQPQHF.

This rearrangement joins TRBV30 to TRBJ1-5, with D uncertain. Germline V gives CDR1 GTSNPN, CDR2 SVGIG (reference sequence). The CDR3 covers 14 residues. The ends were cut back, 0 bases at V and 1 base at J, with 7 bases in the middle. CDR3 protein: CAWSVTASNQPQHF. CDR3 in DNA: TGTGCCTGGAGTGTCACAGCAAGCAATCAGCCCCAGCATTTT.

The CDR3 DNA sequence: TGTGCCAGCAGTCCCCCTGCAGGGGGCGGGTACGAGCAGTACTTC. It codes for CASSPPAGGGYEQYF. V gene TRBV28 combines with J gene TRBJ2-7; 8 bases line up with TRBD1. With V trimmed by 5 bases and J by 4 bases, 10 bases remained unmatched. The CDR3 contains 15 residues. The V gene's germline CDR1 is MDHEN and CDR2 SYDVKM.

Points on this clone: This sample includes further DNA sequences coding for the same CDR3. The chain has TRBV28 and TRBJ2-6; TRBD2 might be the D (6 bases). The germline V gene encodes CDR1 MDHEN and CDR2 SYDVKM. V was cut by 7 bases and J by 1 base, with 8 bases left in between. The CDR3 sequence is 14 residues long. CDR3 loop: CASTRGSGANVLTF. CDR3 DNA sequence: TGTGCCAGCACCCGGGGGTCTGGGGCCAACGTCCTGACTTTC.

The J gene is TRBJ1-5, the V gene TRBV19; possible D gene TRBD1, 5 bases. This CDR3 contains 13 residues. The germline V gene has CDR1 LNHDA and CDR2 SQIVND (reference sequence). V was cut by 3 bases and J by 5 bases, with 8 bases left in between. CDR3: CASSMPGYQPQHF. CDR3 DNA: TGTGCCAGTAGTATGCCAGGGTATCAGCCCCAGCATTTT.

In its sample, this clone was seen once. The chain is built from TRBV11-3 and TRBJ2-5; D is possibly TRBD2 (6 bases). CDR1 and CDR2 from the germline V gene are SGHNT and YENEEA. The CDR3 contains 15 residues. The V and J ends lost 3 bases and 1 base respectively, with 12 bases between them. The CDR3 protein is CASSFSGSPQETQYF. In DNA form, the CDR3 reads TGTGCCAGCAGCTTTAGCGGTTCCCCCCAAGAGACCCAGTACTTC.

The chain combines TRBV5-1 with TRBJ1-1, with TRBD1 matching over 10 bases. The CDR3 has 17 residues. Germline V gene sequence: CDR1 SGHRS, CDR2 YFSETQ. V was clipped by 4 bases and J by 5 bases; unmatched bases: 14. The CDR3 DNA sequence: TGCGCCAGCAGCCAGACGGGACAGGGGCTGCTTGGAACTGAAGCTTTCTTT. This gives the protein CASSQTGQGLLGTEAFF. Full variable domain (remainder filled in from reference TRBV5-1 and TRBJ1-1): KAGVTQTPRYLIKTRGQQVTLSCSPISGHRSVSWYQQTPGQGLQFLFEYFSETQRNKGNFPGRFSGRQFSNSRSEMNVSTLELGDSALYLCASSQTGQGLLGTEAFFGQGTRLTVV.

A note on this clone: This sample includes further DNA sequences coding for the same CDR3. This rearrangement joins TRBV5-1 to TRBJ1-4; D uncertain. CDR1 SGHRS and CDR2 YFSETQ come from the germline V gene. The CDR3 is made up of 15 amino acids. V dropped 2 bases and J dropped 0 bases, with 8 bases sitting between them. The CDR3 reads CASSFRPATNEKLFF. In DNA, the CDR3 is TGCGCCAGCAGCTTTAGACCAGCAACTAATGAAAAACTGTTTTTT. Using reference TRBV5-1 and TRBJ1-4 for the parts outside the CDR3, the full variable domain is KAGVTQTPRYLIKTRGQQVTLSCSPISGHRSVSWYQQTPGQGLQFLFEYFSETQRNKGNFPGRFSGRQFSNSRSEMNVSTLELGDSALYLCASSFRPATNEKLFFGSGTQLSVL.

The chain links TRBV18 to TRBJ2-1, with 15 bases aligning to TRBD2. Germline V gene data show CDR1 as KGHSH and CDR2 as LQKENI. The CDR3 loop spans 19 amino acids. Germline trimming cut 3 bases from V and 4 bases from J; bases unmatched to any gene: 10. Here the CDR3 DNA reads TGTGCCAGCTCACCTAGCCCGGGACTAGCGGGAGGACCTTACAATGAGCAGTTCTTC. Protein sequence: CASSPSPGLAGGPYNEQFF.

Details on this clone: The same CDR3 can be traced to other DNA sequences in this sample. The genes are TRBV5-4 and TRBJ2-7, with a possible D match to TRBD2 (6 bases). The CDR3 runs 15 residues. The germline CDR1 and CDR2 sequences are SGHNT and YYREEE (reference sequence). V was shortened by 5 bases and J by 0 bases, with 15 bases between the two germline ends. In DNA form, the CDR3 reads TGTGCCAGCAGTTTAGCCGGGGGTAGCTCCTACGAGCAGTACTTC. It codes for CASSLAGGSSYEQYF.

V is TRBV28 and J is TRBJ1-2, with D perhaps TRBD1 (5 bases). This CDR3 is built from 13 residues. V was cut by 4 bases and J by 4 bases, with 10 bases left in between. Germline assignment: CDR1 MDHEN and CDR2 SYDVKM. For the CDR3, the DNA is TGTGCCAGCAGTTGGTCGGGGGGCTATGGCTACACCTTC. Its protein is CASSWSGGYGYTF.

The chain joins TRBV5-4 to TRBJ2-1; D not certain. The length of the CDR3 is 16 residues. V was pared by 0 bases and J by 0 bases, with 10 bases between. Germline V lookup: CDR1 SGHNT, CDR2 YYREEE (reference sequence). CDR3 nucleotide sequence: TGTGCCAGCAGCTTGGCCTACCGAAGCTCCTACAATGAGCAGTTCTTC. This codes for CASSLAYRSSYNEQFF.

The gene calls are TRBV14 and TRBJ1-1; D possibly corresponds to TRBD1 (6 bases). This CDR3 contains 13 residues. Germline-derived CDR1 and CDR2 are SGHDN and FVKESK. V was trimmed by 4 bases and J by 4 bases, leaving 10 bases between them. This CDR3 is CASSRGRITEAFF. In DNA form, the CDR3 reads TGTGCCAGCAGCCGGGGGCGGATCACTGAAGCTTTCTTT.

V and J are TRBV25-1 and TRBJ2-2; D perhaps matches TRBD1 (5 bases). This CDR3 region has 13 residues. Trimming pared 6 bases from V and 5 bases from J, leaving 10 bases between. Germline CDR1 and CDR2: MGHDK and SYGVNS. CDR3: CASSETATGELFF. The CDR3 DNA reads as TGTGCCAGCAGCGAGACAGCTACCGGGGAGCTGTTTTTT.

The CDR3 sequence is CASSLGLFYEQYF. The CDR3 bases are TGTGCCAGCAGCCTGGGGTTGTTCTACGAGCAGTACTTC. The J gene is TRBJ2-7, the V gene TRBV14, with D uncertain. The ends were cut back, 4 bases at V and 3 bases at J, with 10 bases in the middle. The germline V gene has CDR1 SGHDN and CDR2 FVKESK. CDR3 length: 13 amino acids.

CDR3 amino acids: CASSPNSGPYEQYF. The CDR3 DNA reads as TGTGCCAGCTCACCGAATAGCGGACCCTACGAGCAGTACTTC. This rearrangement joins TRBV18 to TRBJ2-7, with D possibly being TRBD2 (6 bases). V dropped 3 bases and J dropped 2 bases, with 11 bases sitting between them. Germline-derived CDR1 and CDR2 are KGHSH and LQKENI. The CDR3 is 14 residues long.

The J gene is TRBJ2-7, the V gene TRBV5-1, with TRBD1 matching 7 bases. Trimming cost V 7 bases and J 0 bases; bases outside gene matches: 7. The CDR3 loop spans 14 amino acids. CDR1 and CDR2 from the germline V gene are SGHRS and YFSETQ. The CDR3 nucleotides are TGCGCCAGCGAACTGACAGGGAGCTCCTACGAGCAGTACTTC. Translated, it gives CASELTGSSYEQYF.

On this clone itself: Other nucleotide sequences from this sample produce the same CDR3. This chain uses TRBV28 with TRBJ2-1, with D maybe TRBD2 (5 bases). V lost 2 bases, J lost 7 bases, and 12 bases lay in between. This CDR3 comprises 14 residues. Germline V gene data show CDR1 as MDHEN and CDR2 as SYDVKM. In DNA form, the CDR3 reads TGTGCCAGCAGTTTAGGCGGAGGCCGGAATGAGCAGTTCTTC. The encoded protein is CASSLGGGRNEQFF.

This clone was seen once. Here the CDR3 reads CAISERQAMADEQYF. The CDR3 DNA follows: TGTGCCATCAGTGAACGGCAGGCCATGGCGGACGAGCAGTACTTC. V and J are TRBV10-3 and TRBJ2-7; D is unresolved. Trimming pared 3 bases from V and 5 bases from J, leaving 17 bases between. The CDR3 runs 15 residues. Germline values: CDR1 ENHRY, CDR2 SYGVKD.

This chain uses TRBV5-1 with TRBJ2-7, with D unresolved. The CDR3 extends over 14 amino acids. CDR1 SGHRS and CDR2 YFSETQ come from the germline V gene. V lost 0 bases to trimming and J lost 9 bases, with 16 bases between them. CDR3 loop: CASSLEVISTGQYF. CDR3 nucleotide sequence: TGCGCCAGCAGCTTGGAAGTCATCTCTACGGGGCAGTACTTC.

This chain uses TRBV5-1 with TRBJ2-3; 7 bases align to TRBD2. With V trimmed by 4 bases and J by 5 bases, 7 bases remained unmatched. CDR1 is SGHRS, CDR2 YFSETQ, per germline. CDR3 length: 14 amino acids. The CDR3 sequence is CASSVGLPGDTQYF. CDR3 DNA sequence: TGCGCCAGCAGCGTGGGACTACCAGGAGATACGCAGTATTTT.

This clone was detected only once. CDR3 sequence reads: CASSPRRGRAGYEQFF. DNA of the CDR3: TGTGCCAGCAGTCCCCGTCGCGGGAGGGCCGGATATGAGCAGTTCTTC. The chain joins TRBV27 to TRBJ2-1, with TRBD2 matching over 9 bases. CDR3 length equals 16 residues. CDR1 MNHEY and CDR2 SMNVEV come from the germline V gene (reference sequence). V gave up 5 bases and J gave up 8 bases; unmatched junction bases: 13.

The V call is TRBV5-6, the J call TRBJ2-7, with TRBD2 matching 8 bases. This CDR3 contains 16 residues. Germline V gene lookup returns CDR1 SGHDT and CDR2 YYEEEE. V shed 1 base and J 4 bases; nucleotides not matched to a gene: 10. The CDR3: CASSLFQGSGRYEQYF. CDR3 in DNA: TGTGCCAGCAGCTTGTTCCAGGGCAGCGGGAGATACGAGCAGTACTTC.

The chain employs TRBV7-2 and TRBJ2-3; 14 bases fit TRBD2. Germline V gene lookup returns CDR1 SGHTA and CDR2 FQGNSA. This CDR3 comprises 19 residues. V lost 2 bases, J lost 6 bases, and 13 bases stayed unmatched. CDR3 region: CASSLSWGGLAGAADTQYF. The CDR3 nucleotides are TGTGCCAGCAGCTTAAGCTGGGGGGGACTAGCGGGAGCAGCGGATACGCAGTATTTT.

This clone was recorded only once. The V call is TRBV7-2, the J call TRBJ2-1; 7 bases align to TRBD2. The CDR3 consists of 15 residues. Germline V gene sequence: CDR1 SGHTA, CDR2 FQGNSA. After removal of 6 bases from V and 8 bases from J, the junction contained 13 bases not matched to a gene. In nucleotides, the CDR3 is TGTGCCAGCAGTACGAGGGGAGGGCCTTCGGATGAGCAGTTCTTC. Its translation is CASSTRGGPSDEQFF.

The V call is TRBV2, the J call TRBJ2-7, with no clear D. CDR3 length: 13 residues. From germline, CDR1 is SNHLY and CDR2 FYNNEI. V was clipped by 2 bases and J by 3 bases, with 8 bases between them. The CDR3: CASSESLNYEQYF. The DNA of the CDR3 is TGTGCCAGCAGTGAAAGTCTTAACTACGAGCAGTACTTC.

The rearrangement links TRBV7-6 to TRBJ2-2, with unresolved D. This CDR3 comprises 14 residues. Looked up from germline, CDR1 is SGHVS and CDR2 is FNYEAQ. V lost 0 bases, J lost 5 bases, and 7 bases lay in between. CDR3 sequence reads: CASSLAGATGELFF. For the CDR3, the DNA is TGTGCCAGCAGCTTAGCTGGCGCTACCGGGGAGCTGTTTTTT.